The rows below give T cell receptor beta chains drawn from one sample of a study of T cells in Graves' hyperthyroidism and ophthalmopathy. TCRdb re-derived calls from the multiplex PCR reads in MiXCR, one entry per CDR3 protein. The data hold fewer than 300,000 distinct CDR3 sequences, with around 15% observed a single time. Specimen: blood. These receptor sequences come from a woman between 50 and 59 years old with Graves' hyperthyroidism that later progressed to Graves' ophthalmopathy. Each CDR3 is given without its conserved first and last residue. Clone size, where shown, is once, few, many, or a class for clones that have expanded.

>TRBV11-2|many|TRBJ1-1|11
ASSTDLSTEAF
>TRBV2|many|TRBJ2-5|13
ASSGPSGAQETQY
>TRBV9|few|TRBJ2-1|13
ASSVAAGGPNEQF
>TRBV7-9|many|TRBJ2-1|13
ASSLQLGLVDEQF
>TRBV30|few|TRBJ2-7|11
ACLTGFSYEQY
>TRBV30|many|TRBJ1-1|13
AWSHLRGRVVEAF
>TRBV12-3/TRBV12-4|many|TRBJ1-2|11
ASSPGTGYGYT
>TRBV29-1|many|TRBJ2-7|10
SVGQGPLEQY
>TRBV30|NA|TRBJ1-4|15
AWTRDRAAHINEKLF
>TRBV18|many|TRBJ2-2|13
ASSPGTGNSGELF
>TRBV18|many|TRBJ2-5|13
ASSPPTGARGTQY
>TRBV24-1|many|TRBJ1-4|13
ATSDTRGGDEKLF
>TRBV7-9|many|TRBJ2-5|12
ASSSWTVEETQY
>TRBV2|many|TRBJ2-1|12
ASSGLAADSEQF
>TRBV20-1|NA|TRBJ2-7|15
SASPLGAGGSSYEQY
>TRBV20-1|many|TRBJ2-5|13
SARDPAGAQETQY
>TRBV9|many|TRBJ2-7|13
ASSVTSSPSGEQY
>TRBV15|many|TRBJ2-3|15
ATSRPLLAGVPNTQY
>TRBV5-1|many|TRBJ1-1|12
ASSHLAGNTEAF
>TRBV28|many|TRBJ2-4|12
ASSSPDREDIQY
>TRBV20-1|many|TRBJ2-1|13
SAGGGQGNGNEQF
>TRBV28|NA|TRBJ2-3|18
ASSPGFGGRALSGRDTQY
>TRBV28|many|TRBJ2-7|10
ASSGTSYEQY
>TRBV20-1|many|TRBJ1-1|12
SAPPDRLNTEAF
>TRBV5-6|NA|TRBJ1-2|11
ASSLRPGDGYT
>TRBV5-1|many|TRBJ2-7|13
ASSLWLIKGDEQY
>TRBV5-1|few|TRBJ1-6|13
ASSFRSSYNSPLH